The 16 T cell receptor beta chains reported below all come from one sample, sequenced in a study of shared clonotypes between healthy human individuals. Clones were sequenced by immunoSEQ multiplex PCR, and TCRdb holds only the in-frame ones, with some missing. The sample carries some 470,000 clones, over 65% recorded once. Sequencing was carried out using PBMCs. The receptors come from a woman between 40 and 50 years old in good health. Some clones in this sample may be carry-over from other donors' samples.

This chain joins TRBV4-2 and TRBJ2-3; 13 bases are shared with TRBD2. J was trimmed by 0 bases and V by 1 base; bases with no gene match: 10. The CDR3 length is 20 residues. Looked up from germline, CDR1 is LGHNA and CDR2 is YNFKEQ. CDR3 amino acids: CASSQVGTSGDLRSTDTQYF. The DNA for the CDR3 is TGTGCCAGCAGCCAAGTGGGGACTAGCGGGGATTTGAGGAGCACAGATACGCAGTATTTT.

V gene TRBV5-1 combines with J gene TRBJ2-5; the D is unclear. The J call is doubtful: the DNA matches TRBJ2-7 better. Germline V gives CDR1 SGHRS, CDR2 YFSETQ. CDR3 length: 14 amino acids. The CDR3: CASSLAGPPYEQYF. In nucleotides, the CDR3 is TGCGCCAGCAGCTTGGCCGGTCCTCCTTACGAGCAGTACTTC.

With regard to this clone: A single base is all that separates this from a far larger clone, so a read error is likely. Other DNA variants within this sample encode the same CDR3. This sequence joins TRBV6-5 and TRBJ2-7, with 9 bases lining up with TRBD2. This CDR3 comprises 15 residues. V dropped 9 bases and J dropped 4; count of bases not matched to a gene: 13. In germline, CDR1 is MNHEY, CDR2 SVGAGI. This chain's CDR3 is CASNPAGGLTYEQYF. In DNA form, the CDR3 reads TGTGCCAGTAATCCAGCGGGAGGACTGACATACGAGCAGTACTTC.

The chain recombines TRBV10-3 with TRBJ2-7; D is uncertain. The V gene lost 3 bases and the J gene lost 3 bases, with 15 bases spanning the gap. Germline CDR1 ENHRY, CDR2 SYGVKD. The CDR3 runs to 15 residues. CDR3 loop: CAISDSVDGNYEQYF. The CDR3 DNA sequence: TGTGCCATCAGTGATTCAGTGGACGGAAACTACGAGCAGTACTTC.

The rearrangement joins TRBV28 to TRBJ1-1; D not certain. The CDR3 covers 17 residues. V was clipped by 1 base and J by 0 bases, with 15 bases between them. Per the germline V gene, CDR1 is MDHEN and CDR2 is SYDVKM. The CDR3 is CASSLSPLEHMNTEAFF. In DNA, the CDR3 is TGTGCCAGCAGTTTATCCCCCCTGGAGCACATGAACACTGAAGCTTTCTTT. The variable domain in full, with the rest retrieved from reference TRBV28 and TRBJ1-1, is DVKVTQSSRYLVKRTGEKVFLECVQDMDHENMFWYRQDPGLGLRLIYFSYDVKMKEKGDIPEGYSVSREKKERFSLILESASTNQTSMYLCASSLSPLEHMNTEAFFGQGTRLTVV.

This clone showed up just a few times. The V gene is TRBV7-9, the J gene TRBJ2-5, with D perhaps TRBD1 (6 bases). Looked up from germline, CDR1 is SEHNR and CDR2 is FQNEAQ (reference sequence). The CDR3 totals 15 residues. V shed 5 bases and J shed 1 base, with 14 bases lying between them. CDR3 region: CASSPGAVIQETQYF. Here the CDR3 DNA reads TGTGCCAGCAGCCCAGGGGCGGTGATCCAAGAGACCCAGTACTTC.

V usage is TRBV28 and J usage is TRBJ2-7, with 10 positions matching TRBD2. Losses at the gene ends were 7 bases for V and 0 bases for J; bases not matched to a gene: 6. CDR1 is MDHEN, CDR2 SYDVKM, per germline. The CDR3 length is 15 residues. In DNA form, the CDR3 reads TGTGCCAGCAATGTAGCGGGAGGTTACTCCTACGAGCAGTACTTC. Translated: CASNVAGGYSYEQYF.

This rearrangement joins TRBV27 to TRBJ2-7; D is ambiguous. Between the trimmed V and J ends, which lost 3 bases and 0 bases, there was a span of 9 bases. Germline CDR1 reads MNHEY; CDR2 reads SMNVEV (reference sequence). CDR3 length: 14 amino acids. CDR3 nucleotides: TGTGCCAGCAGTTTTGCTAGGAGCTCCTACGAGCAGTACTTC. This codes for CASSFARSSYEQYF.

V gene TRBV10-3 combines with J gene TRBJ1-5; no clear D gene. The CDR3 has 14 residues. Germline-derived CDR1 and CDR2 are ENHRY and SYGVKD. V was pared by 10 bases and J by 8 bases, with 21 bases between. CDR3 DNA: TGTGCCACCGGCCGGGATGGGAACGGGGAGCCCCAGCATTTT. Encoded protein: CATGRDGNGEPQHF.

Details on this clone: This could be a read error, since a much larger clone is one nucleotide away. Other DNA variants within this sample encode the same CDR3. V is TRBV19 and J is TRBJ2-7; D unresolved. Between the trimmed V and J ends, which lost 4 bases and 3 bases, there was a span of 7 bases. Germline values: CDR1 LNHDA, CDR2 SQIVND (reference sequence). The CDR3 loop spans 12 amino acids. In nucleotides, the CDR3 is TGTGCCAGTAGTACGGGCAGCTACGAGCAGTACTTC. Its protein product is CASSTGSYEQYF.

The J gene is TRBJ2-2, the V gene TRBV30, with 7 bases lining up with TRBD2. CDR3 length: 14 residues. V was pared by 2 bases and J by 6 bases, with 6 bases of the junction left unmatched. Per germline, CDR1 GTSNPN and CDR2 SVGIG (reference sequence). CDR3 sequence (DNA): TGTGCCTGGAGTAATTTAGCGGGTTCCGGGGAGCTGTTTTTT. It is translated as CAWSNLAGSGELFF.

The rearrangement joins TRBV25-1 to TRBJ1-1; 9 bases match TRBD1. Losses at the gene ends were 6 bases for V and 10 bases for J; bases not matched to a gene: 6. This CDR3 spans 12 amino acids. CDR1 is MGHDK and CDR2 is SYGVNS in the germline V gene. In DNA, the CDR3 is TGTGCCAGCAGGGACAGGGGATCGTCAGCTTTCTTT. Translating gives CASRDRGSSAFF.

This clone was counted many times. V gene TRBV30 combines with J gene TRBJ2-3; TRBD2 matches at 11 bases. The CDR3 runs to 16 residues. The junction had 11 bases not matched to a gene; V was cut back by 3 bases and J by 6 bases. Germline CDR1 GTSNPN, CDR2 SVGIG (reference sequence). The CDR3 here is CAWSLGTSGAGDTQYF. The CDR3 bases are TGTGCCTGGAGCCTTGGGACTAGCGGAGCCGGGGATACGCAGTATTTT.

In nucleotides, the CDR3 is TGTGCCAGCAGCGTAGATAGTGCGGAATACGAGCAGTACTTC. Its protein is CASSVDSAEYEQYF. V usage is TRBV9 and J usage is TRBJ2-7; unclear D gene. Germline assignment: CDR1 SGDLS and CDR2 YYNGEE. V was shortened by 0 bases and J by 4 bases, with 11 bases between the two germline ends. This CDR3 region has 14 residues.

The rearrangement links TRBV11-2 to TRBJ2-7; unclear D gene. With 1 base removed from V and 3 bases from J, the gap between germline ends came to 10 bases. This CDR3 has 14 residues. The V gene's germline CDR1 is SGHAT and CDR2 FQNNGV. This chain's CDR3 is CASSLGVSFYEQYF. The CDR3 nucleotides read TGTGCCAGCAGCTTAGGAGTCTCTTTCTACGAGCAGTACTTC.

This clone was seen ten or more times. The chain joins TRBV7-2 to TRBJ1-2; D perhaps matches TRBD1 (6 bases). Trimming removed 5 bases at V and 2 bases at J, with 12 bases between. CDR3 length: 14 amino acids. Germline V CDR1 and CDR2: SGHTA, FQGNSA. CDR3 DNA: TGTGCCAGCAGCCGGGACACACAAAACTATGGCTACACCTTC. This encodes CASSRDTQNYGYTF.